One and the same sample provided the 24 T cell receptor beta chains below, sequenced in a study. Each CDR3 protein gets one entry after TCRdb re-called the 5' RACE reads with MiXCR. The sample carries roughly 11,000 distinct CDR3 sequences, about a quarter recorded once. Treg sorting used a CD4+CD25+CD127-/low gate. Source material: Tregs sorted from a lymph node. The receptors here all came from a female donor with breast cancer.

This clonotype is medium-sized (0.01 to 0.1%). CDR3 DNA sequence: TGTGCCAGCAGCTTAGTGGCGGGAGGGAGCTACGAGCAGTACTTC. This gives the protein CASSLVAGGSYEQYF. The chain has TRBV11-2 and TRBJ2-7, with 9 nucleotides matching TRBD2. Germline trimming cut 1 base from V and 3 bases from J; bases unmatched to any gene: 4. From germline, CDR1 is SGHAT and CDR2 FQNNGV. This CDR3 contains 15 residues.

The CDR3 DNA reads as TGTGCCAGCAGCGCCAGACTAGGGCCCTATGAGCAGTTCTTC. Translating gives CASSARLGPYEQFF. This chain uses TRBV7-2 with TRBJ2-1, with D perhaps TRBD2 (6 bases). The CDR3 totals 14 residues. Germline CDR1 SGHTA, CDR2 FQGNSA. The V end was cut by 5 bases, the J end by 8 bases, with 16 bases between.

This clonotype was picked up many times. J is TRBJ2-7 and V is TRBV20-1, with D perhaps matching TRBD1 or TRBD2 (5 bases each). The CDR3 consists of 13 residues. Germline lookup yields CDR1 DFQATT and CDR2 SNEGSKA (reference sequence). V was trimmed by 6 bases and J by 3 bases, leaving 15 bases between them. CDR3 DNA sequence: TGCAGTGCAGACCGCCGGGGCCGCTACGAGCAGTACTTC. Protein sequence: CSADRRGRYEQYF.

Ten or more counts support this clonotype. The chain recombines TRBV5-6 with TRBJ2-1, with 7 bases that match TRBD2. Germline lookup yields CDR1 SGHDT and CDR2 YYEEEE. The CDR3 is made up of 14 amino acids. V lost 2 bases and J lost 10; bases outside the gene matches: 9. For the CDR3, the DNA is TGTGCCAGCAGCTTCGTGGCGGGAGCGGCCGAGCAGTTCTTC. Translated, it gives CASSFVAGAAEQFF.

This chain links TRBV6-1 with TRBJ2-7; 7 positions agree with TRBD1. This CDR3 contains 15 residues. V dropped 3 bases and J dropped 3; count of bases not matched to a gene: 8. CDR1 is MNHNS and CDR2 is SASEGT in the germline V gene. CDR3: CASSEPGQPFYEQYF. The CDR3 DNA reads TGTGCCAGCAGTGAGCCGGGACAGCCATTCTACGAGCAGTACTTC.

This clonotype was picked up a small number of times. A much larger clone lies a single base off, so this may be a read error. The rearrangement uses TRBV5-1 and TRBJ2-1; no firm D call. Germline-derived CDR1 and CDR2 are SGHRS and YFSETQ. CDR3 length: 12 residues. Trimming took off 1 base at V and 5 bases at J, with 4 bases between the two ends. CDR3 sequence reads: CASSLRDNEQFF. The CDR3 coding sequence is TGCGCCAGCAGCTTGAGGGACAATGAGCAGTTCTTC.

This clonotype appeared a few times. V and J are TRBV2 and TRBJ2-1; TRBD2 matches 13 bases. Germline CDR1 reads SNHLY; CDR2 reads FYNNEI. The CDR3 has 19 residues. Losses at the gene ends were 0 bases for V and 3 bases for J; bases not matched to a gene: 8. In DNA, the CDR3 is TGTGCCAGCAGTGAAGCGGGACTAGCGGGATTAGGTTTCTACAATGAGCAGTTCTTC. Its translation: CASSEAGLAGLGFYNEQFF.

This clonotype was observed at least ten times. The chain joins TRBV30 to TRBJ2-5; TRBD1 agrees at 11 bases. V dropped 3 bases and J dropped 5; count of bases not matched to a gene: 8. Germline CDR1 is GTSNPN and CDR2 is SVGIG (reference sequence). The CDR3 runs to 15 residues. The CDR3 nucleotides read TGTGCCTGGAGCTTCGGACAGGGGGCAGGGGAGACCCAGTACTTC. Protein: CAWSFGQGAGETQYF.

This clonotype was counted ten times or more. The rearrangement joins TRBV13 to TRBJ1-1; D is perhaps TRBD1 (5 bases). The CDR3 loop spans 12 amino acids. V lost 3 bases, J lost 7 bases, and 9 bases lay in between. Germline V CDR1 and CDR2: PRHDT, FYEKMQ (reference sequence). The DNA of the CDR3 is TGTGCCAGCAGCTTTAGACAGCTTGAAGCTTTCTTT. Encoded protein: CASSFRQLEAFF.

In its sample, this clonotype was seen many times. The chain couples TRBV6-5 to TRBJ2-7; possibly TRBD1 for D (6 bases). The germline gives CDR1 MNHEY, CDR2 SVGAGI. The CDR3 consists of 14 residues. V shed 2 bases and J shed 3 bases, with 11 bases lying between them. CDR3 in amino acids: CASSYIPGDYEQYF. The DNA of the CDR3 is TGTGCCAGCAGTTACATCCCAGGGGACTACGAGCAGTACTTC.

This clonotype was observed a few times. This may stem from a read error, because a much larger clone lies one nucleotide away. The chain carries TRBV7-9 and TRBJ2-7; tentatively, D is TRBD2 (5 bases). The germline V gene has CDR1 SEHNR and CDR2 FQNEAQ (reference sequence). The CDR3 sequence is 15 residues long. CDR3 protein: CTSSSLTGSSYEQYF. The CDR3 bases are TGTACCAGCAGCTCCTTGACTGGGAGCTCCTACGAGCAGTACTTC. The full variable domain, in which reference TRBV7-9 and TRBJ2-7 provide the parts outside the CDR3, is DTGVSQNPRHKITKRGQNVTFRCDPISEHNRLYWYRQTLGQGPEFLTYFQNEAQLEKSRLLSDRFSAERPKGSFSTLEIQRTEQGDSAMYLCTSSSLTGSSYEQYFGPGTRLTVT.

Worth noting for this clonotype: The junction shows a germline mismatch at one end, possibly a read error. This chain connects TRBV11-2 to TRBJ2-2; D may be TRBD1 or TRBD2 (5 bases each). Germline V gives CDR1 SGHAT, CDR2 FQNNGV. The CDR3 contains 15 residues. The chain's CDR3 is CAGSPGAKASEELFF. The CDR3 DNA reads TGTGCCGGCAGCCCCGGGGCCAAGGCGTCCGAGGAGCTGTTTTTT.

This clonotype is medium-sized in the sample. This sequence joins TRBV5-1 and TRBJ1-1; no clear D gene. Per the germline V gene, CDR1 is SGHRS and CDR2 is YFSETQ. With 3 bases removed from V and 0 bases from J, the gap between germline ends came to 3 bases. This CDR3 has 12 residues. This chain's CDR3 is CASSSVNTEAFF. CDR3 coding DNA: TGCGCCAGCAGCTCCGTGAACACTGAAGCTTTCTTT.

This clonotype was seen ten or more times. The rearrangement links TRBV20-1 to TRBJ1-1; D ambiguous. Germline V lookup: CDR1 DFQATT, CDR2 SNEGSKA (reference sequence). Trimming stripped 3 bases from V and 4 bases from J, with 12 bases between. This CDR3 comprises 13 residues. CDR3 coding DNA: TGCAGTGCTAGGGTTCGCGGGTTCACTGAAGCTTTCTTT. It yields the protein CSARVRGFTEAFF.

As regards this clonotype: A single base separates this from a much larger clone, so it may be a read error. The CDR3 DNA reads TGTGCCAGCAGTCCTGGGGGACCTTATGGCAATCAGCCCCAGCATTTT. Protein sequence: CASSPGGPYGNQPQHF. V is TRBV6-5 and J is TRBJ1-5, with a weak D call TRBD1 (5 bases). The length of the CDR3 is 16 residues. Germline values: CDR1 MNHEY, CDR2 SVGAGI. The V and J ends lost 5 bases and 2 bases respectively, with 16 bases between them.

This clonotype showed up just a few times. The V call is TRBV6-1, the J call TRBJ2-3; D gene uncertain. This CDR3 spans 15 amino acids. Germline assignment: CDR1 MNHNS and CDR2 SASEGT. V was pared by 8 bases and J by 1 base, with 16 bases between. CDR3 DNA sequence: TGTGCCAGCCAAAGTTCCCCGAGCCGCACAGATACGCAGTATTTT. Its translation: CASQSSPSRTDTQYF.

In its sample, this clonotype is medium-sized. This chain joins TRBV12-3 or TRBV12-4 and TRBJ1-3; D uncertain. The CDR3 loop spans 14 amino acids. Trimming shortened V by 7 bases and J by 4 bases, and 14 bases separated the two germline ends. The CDR3 coding sequence is TGTGCCAGCACTCCCGTGAGGACCGGAAACACCATATATTTT. Translating it yields CASTPVRTGNTIYF.

This clonotype has at least ten counts. This chain links TRBV2 with TRBJ1-1; D is uncertain. The CDR3 sequence is 15 residues long. Germline V gene lookup returns CDR1 SNHLY and CDR2 FYNNEI. The V and J ends lost 3 bases and 1 base respectively, with 12 bases between them. The CDR3 region is CASSERPSGNTEAFF. Here the CDR3 DNA reads TGTGCCAGCAGTGAGAGGCCGAGCGGGAACACTGAAGCTTTCTTT.

The chain carries TRBV15 and TRBJ2-3; 10 bases fit TRBD2. CDR3 length: 14 amino acids. V was pared by 6 bases and J by 3 bases, with 3 bases of the junction left unmatched. Germline CDR1 and CDR2: LNHNV and YYDKDF (reference sequence). The CDR3 sequence is CATRSSGRTDTQYF. The CDR3 region has the DNA TGTGCCACCAGATCTAGCGGGAGAACAGATACGCAGTATTTT.

This clonotype was seen at least ten times. The rearrangement joins TRBV7-6 to TRBJ1-2, with a weak D call TRBD1 (6 bases). The CDR3 runs to 13 residues. Germline V gene lookup returns CDR1 SGHVS and CDR2 FNYEAQ. Trimming removed 5 bases at V and 3 bases at J, with 10 bases between. CDR3 coding DNA: TGTGCCAGCAGCCTGGACAGATACTATGGCTACACCTTC. It translates to CASSLDRYYGYTF.

Concerning this clonotype itself: One end of the junction does not line up with germline, which may come from a read error. V usage is TRBV12-5 and J usage is TRBJ2-1; tentatively, D is TRBD2 (5 bases). Germline V gene sequence: CDR1 LGHNT, CDR2 FRNRAP. The CDR3 consists of 12 residues. The CDR3 protein is CASGLCGPEQFF. In DNA, the CDR3 is TGTGCTAGTGGTTTGTGCGGGCCTGAGCAATTCTTC.

This clonotype occurred many times. A much larger clone sits a single nucleotide away, making a read error possible. The chain employs TRBV27 and TRBJ2-5; 12 positions match TRBD2. The CDR3 contains 21 residues. Germline lookup yields CDR1 MNHEY and CDR2 SMNVEV (reference sequence). This CDR3 reads CASNTEAPRTLAGGYQETQHF. DNA of the CDR3: TGTGCCAGCAACACGGAAGCCCCTCGAACGCTAGCGGGAGGGTACCAAGAGACCCAGCACTTC.

By frequency in the sample, this clonotype is large. The chain uses TRBV7-9 and TRBJ2-5; D possibly uses TRBD1 or TRBD2 (5 bases each). CDR1 is SEHNR and CDR2 is FQNEAQ in the germline V gene (reference sequence). The CDR3 has 12 residues. V was clipped by 4 bases and J by 5 bases, with 8 bases between them. CDR3: CASSYRTETQYF. The DNA for the CDR3 is TGTGCCAGCAGCTACAGGACTGAGACCCAGTACTTC.

The chain is built from TRBV7-3 and TRBJ1-1; no clear D gene. V dropped 4 bases and J dropped 0 bases, with 6 bases sitting between them. The CDR3 is made up of 13 amino acids. The germline V gene has CDR1 SGHTA and CDR2 FQGTGA. This chain's CDR3 is CASSWQVNTEAFF. The CDR3 nucleotides read TGTGCCAGCAGCTGGCAGGTGAACACTGAAGCTTTCTTT.